This T cell receptor beta chain was sequenced in a study of CDR3 diversity in severe acne (dated by TCRdb to the late 2010s). On this clonotype: Its antigen specificity is not known. No base qualities exist here, and no much larger clone lies one base off it.

Library preparation was by PCR. The listed sequencing device is Illumina HiSeq 2000. TCRdb reprocessed the public reads (quality trimming at Q25 with fastp, clone calling with MiXCR) and kept in-frame beta chains. Every CDR3 protein is listed once, alongside the most common genes and DNA of its rows. Here the sample has approximately 97,000 distinct CDR3 sequences; roughly half occur a single time. 9.5% to 15% of the sample lies in the top ten. CDR1 MGHDK and CDR2 SYGVNS were looked up in the germline V gene. The CDR3, from cysteine to phenylalanine, totals 14 residues. CDR3 DNA only is kept here, 42 bases in frame from base 1. V drops 2 bases and J drops 1 base, leaving 6 bases in between.

Specimen: blood. The rearrangement combines TRBV25-1 with TRBJ1-5, with the D segment identity uncertain. The source is a male donor with acne. The CDR3 here reads CASSEGFSNQPQHF. The bases read TGTGCCAGCAGTGAAGGGTTCAGCAATCAGCCCCAGCATTTT. The entire variable domain, with the stretches around the CDR3 drawn from the reference TRBV25-1 and TRBJ1-5 proteins, is EADIYQTPRYLVIGTGKKITLECSQTMGHDKMYWYQQDPGMELHLIHYSYGVNSTEKGDLSSESTVSRIRTEHFPLTLESARPSHTSQYLCASSEGFSNQPQHFGDGTRLSIL.